This T cell receptor beta chain was recovered during a study of cytomegalovirus exposure and HLA in healthy donors. The wider study: As released early, the data held 85 million to 95 million unique TCRs from HLA-typed donors. Study outcomes and limitations: Association with HLA alleles at 0.05 false discovery rate was found for roughly 17,000 TCR beta sequences in a later analysis. Indistinguishable V segments such as TRBV6-2 and TRBV6-3 were excluded.

Trimming took 2 bases from V and 0 from J, leaving 11 bases between them. The CDR3 length is 16 residues. Germline CDR1 SGHTA, CDR2 FQGNSA. Donors were nominally healthy when sampled, though unrecorded immune exposures were likely. PCR involved 60 Vbeta and 13 Jbeta primers. Sequencing used immunoSEQ multiplex PCR; TCRdb keeps in-frame clones, though not all of them. Of around 150,000 clones in the sample, 50% to 75% were seen once. About this clone: What it binds is not known.

Material: PBMCs. The V call is TRBV7-2, the J call TRBJ2-1; D gene uncertain. The source is a woman in her sixties or seventies in good health and CMV-seropositive. The CDR3 sequence is CASSLRMVSSYNEQFF. CDR3 DNA sequence: TGTGCCAGCAGCTTACGTATGGTTAGCTCCTACAATGAGCAGTTCTTC. Full variable domain (rest looked up from reference TRBV7-2 and TRBJ2-1): GAGVSQSPSNKVTEKGKDVELRCDPISGHTALYWYRQSLGQGLEFLIYFQGNSAPDKSGLPSDRFSAERTGGSVSTLTIQRTQQEDSAVYLCASSLRMVSSYNEQFFGPGTRLTVL.